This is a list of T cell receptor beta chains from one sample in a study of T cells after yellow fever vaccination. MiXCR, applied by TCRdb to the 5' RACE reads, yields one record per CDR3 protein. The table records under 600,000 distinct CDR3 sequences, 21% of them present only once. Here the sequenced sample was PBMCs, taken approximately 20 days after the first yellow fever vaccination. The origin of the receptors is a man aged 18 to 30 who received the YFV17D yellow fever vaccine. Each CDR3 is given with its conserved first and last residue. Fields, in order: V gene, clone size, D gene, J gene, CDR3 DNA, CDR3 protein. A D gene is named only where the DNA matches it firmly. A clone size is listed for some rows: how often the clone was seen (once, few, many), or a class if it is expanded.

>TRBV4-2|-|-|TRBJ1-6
TGTGCCAGCAGCCACCCGTCGGGCATTGACTTAAGCTCCTATAATTCACCCCTCCACTTT
CASSHPSGIDLSSYNSPLHF
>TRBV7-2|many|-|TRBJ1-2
TGTGCCAGCAGTCGCACAGCCGGGGCGCTATATGGCTACACCTTC
CASSRTAGALYGYTF
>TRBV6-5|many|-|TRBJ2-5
TGTGCCAGCAGTTACGAAAGACAGACCCCGTTCCAGTACTTC
CASSYERQTPFQYF
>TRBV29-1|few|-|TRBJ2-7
TGCAGCGTTGTCGGCAGGCCCTACGAGCAGTACTTC
CSVVGRPYEQYF
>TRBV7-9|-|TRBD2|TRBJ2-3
TGTGCCAGCAGGTCTTCGGGACTAGCGGGGAAGACAGATACGCAGTATTTT
CASRSSGLAGKTDTQYF
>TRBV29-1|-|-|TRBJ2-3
TGCAGCGTTGCCGGGGGGCGAGGCACAGATACGCAGTATTTT
CSVAGGRGTDTQYF
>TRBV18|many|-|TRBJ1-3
TGTGCCAGCAGCCCTAACTCTGGAAACACCATATATTTT
CASSPNSGNTIYF
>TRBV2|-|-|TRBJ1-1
TGTGCCAGCATCCGCCTCAGACTCTCAGGGAGTGAAGCTTTCTTT
CASIRLRLSGSEAFF
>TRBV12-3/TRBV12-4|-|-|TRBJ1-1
TGTGCCAGCATCGGGGGGTCGACTGAAGCTTTCTTT
CASIGGSTEAFF
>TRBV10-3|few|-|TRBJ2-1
TGTGCCATCAGAAGAGACAGCGTATACAATGAGCAGTTCTTC
CAIRRDSVYNEQFF
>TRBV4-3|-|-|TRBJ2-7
TGCGCCAGCAGCCAAGAAGTTAGGCCGGCTGGAGAGCAGTACTTC
CASSQEVRPAGEQYF
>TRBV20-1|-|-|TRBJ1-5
TGCAGTGCTAGAGATCGCCGACAGACATATAGCAATCAGCCCCAGCATTTT
CSARDRRQTYSNQPQHF
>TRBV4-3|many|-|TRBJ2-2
TGCGCCAGCAGCCTCGGCTACCCGAACACCGGGGAGCTGTTTTTT
CASSLGYPNTGELFF
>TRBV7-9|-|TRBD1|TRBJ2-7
TGTGCCAGCAGGCCTAACAGGGGCGAGCAGTACTTC
CASRPNRGEQYF
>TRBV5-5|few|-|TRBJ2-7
TGTGCCAGCAGCTTGTTCAGGGAAGGTGACGAGCAGTACTTC
CASSLFREGDEQYF
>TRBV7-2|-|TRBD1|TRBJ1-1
TGTGCCAGCAGCCGGGACAGGGGAAGCACTGAAGCTTTCTTT
CASSRDRGSTEAFF
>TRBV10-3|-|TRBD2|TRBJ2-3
TGTGCCATCAGTGCGGGGGGTAGCGGGGGGCCAGATACGCAGTATTTT
CAISAGGSGGPDTQYF
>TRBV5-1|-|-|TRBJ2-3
TGCGCCAGCAGCGAAAGGCCTCGCCCCACAATCACAGATACGCAGTATTTT
CASSERPRPTITDTQYF
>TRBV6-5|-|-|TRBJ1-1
TGTGCCAGCAGGACAGAGGTATCCGAAGCTTTCTTT
CASRTEVSEAFF
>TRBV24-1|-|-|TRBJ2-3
TGTGCCACCAGTGACTACTTGACCGGGCAGGCCACAGATACGCAGTATTTT
CATSDYLTGQATDTQYF
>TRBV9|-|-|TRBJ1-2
TGTGCCAGCAGCGCTAGCGGGATCCCATACTATGGCTACACCTTC
CASSASGIPYYGYTF
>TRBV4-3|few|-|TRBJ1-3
TGCGCCAGCAGCCCGATTCACCGGGCGAACACCATATATTTT
CASSPIHRANTIYF
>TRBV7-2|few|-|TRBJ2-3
TGTGCCAGCAGCTTACGATCCGTAGATACGCAGTATTTT
CASSLRSVDTQYF
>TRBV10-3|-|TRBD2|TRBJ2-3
TGTGCCATCAGCCGACTAGCGGGGGGGGTCACAGATACGCAGTATTTT
CAISRLAGGVTDTQYF
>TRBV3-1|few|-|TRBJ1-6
TGTGCCAGGGACGGGCTTTCACCCCTCCACTTT
CARDGLSPLHF
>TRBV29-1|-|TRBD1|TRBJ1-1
TGCAGCGTTGTAGGGGGCATGAACACTGAAGCTTTCTTT
CSVVGGMNTEAFF
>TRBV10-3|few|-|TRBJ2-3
TGTGCCATCAGTGCAAGGGAAGGGAGCACAGATACGCAGTATTTT
CAISAREGSTDTQYF
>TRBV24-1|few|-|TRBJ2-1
TGTGCCACCAGTGACCTAACAGGGAGCTCCTACAATGAGCAGTTCTTC
CATSDLTGSSYNEQFF
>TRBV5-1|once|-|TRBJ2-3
TGCGCCAGCAGCTCGGGGACCAGACTTAGCACAGATACGCAGTATTTT
CASSSGTRLSTDTQYF
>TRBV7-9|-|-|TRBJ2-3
TGTGCCAGCAGCTCTAGAGGGGGGTCAGTCGCAGATACGCAGTATTTT
CASSSRGGSVADTQYF
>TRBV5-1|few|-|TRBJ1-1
TGCGCCAGCAGCCCTGAGGTCACGAACACTGAAGCTTTCTTT
CASSPEVTNTEAFF
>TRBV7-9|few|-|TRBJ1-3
TGTGCCAGCAGCCAACTCCCGACGGGCACCATATATTTT
CASSQLPTGTIYF
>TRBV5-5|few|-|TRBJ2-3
TGTGCCAGCAGCCGAATTCGCGGGGGCCCTGGCACAGATACGCAGTATTTT
CASSRIRGGPGTDTQYF
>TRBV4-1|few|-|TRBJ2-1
TGCGCCAGCAGCCAAGCGGCCGACTCCTACAATGAGCAGTTCTTC
CASSQAADSYNEQFF
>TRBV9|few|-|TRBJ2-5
TGTGCCAGCAGCGTGGCGAGCGGAGAGACCCAGTACTTC
CASSVASGETQYF
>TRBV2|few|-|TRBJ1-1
TGTGCCAGCAGTGAAGCGCTGGGCAGACCGAACACTGAAGCTTTCTTT
CASSEALGRPNTEAFF
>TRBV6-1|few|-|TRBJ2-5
TGTGCCAGCAGTACCCTCGCTTTTGAAGAGACCCAGTACTTC
CASSTLAFEETQYF
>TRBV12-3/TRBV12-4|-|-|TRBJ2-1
TGTGCCAGCAGTTTAGCCTATCAGAATGAGCAGTTCTTC
CASSLAYQNEQFF
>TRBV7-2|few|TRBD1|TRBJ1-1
TGTGCCAGCAGCCCCGGACAGGGGCTTTCAAACACTGAAGCTTTCTTT
CASSPGQGLSNTEAFF
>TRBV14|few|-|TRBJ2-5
TGTGCCAGCAGCCCCATTAGCCAACAAGAGACCCAGTACTTC
CASSPISQQETQYF
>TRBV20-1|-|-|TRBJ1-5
TGCAGTGCTAGATGGAGCCGGGCCCCAAATCAGCCCCAGCATTTT
CSARWSRAPNQPQHF
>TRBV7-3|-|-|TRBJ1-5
TGTGCCAGCAGCCTCCCCGGGCCCCAGCATTTT
CASSLPGPQHF
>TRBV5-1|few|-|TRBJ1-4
TGCGCCAGCCGCCAGGACATCACTAATGAAAAACTGTTTTTT
CASRQDITNEKLFF
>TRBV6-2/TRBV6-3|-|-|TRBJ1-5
TGTGCCAGCAGTTACTCGAGATTGGGTACAGGCAATCAGCCCCAGCATTTT
CASSYSRLGTGNQPQHF
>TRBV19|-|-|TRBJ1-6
TGTGCCAGTAGTATAAGTTGGTACAGGGCGGCCCTCCACTTT
CASSISWYRAALHF
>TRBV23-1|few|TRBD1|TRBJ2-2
TGCGCCAGCAGTCAAATGGGGAAGACAGGGCGGACCACCGGGGAGCTGTTTTTT
CASSQMGKTGRTTGELFF
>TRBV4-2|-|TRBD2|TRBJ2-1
TGTGCCAGCAGCCAAGATGTAGCGGGGAGGAATGAGCAGTTCTTC
CASSQDVAGRNEQFF
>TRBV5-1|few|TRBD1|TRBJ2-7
TGCGCCAGCAGCCTGACAGGGGGGGACTACGAGCAGTACTTC
CASSLTGGDYEQYF
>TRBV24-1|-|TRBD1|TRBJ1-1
TGTGCCACCAGTGGGGGACAGGCCCCTAAAACTGAAGCTTTCTTT
CATSGGQAPKTEAFF
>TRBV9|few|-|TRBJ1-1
TGTGCCAGCAGCACCAGACTACAAAACACTGAAGCTTTCTTT
CASSTRLQNTEAFF
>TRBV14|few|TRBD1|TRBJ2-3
TGTGCCAGCAGCCACCTCCGGGACAGGGGGCGGACAGATACGCAGTATTTT
CASSHLRDRGRTDTQYF
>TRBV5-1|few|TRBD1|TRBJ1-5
TGCGCCAGCAGCTTGGGACCCCTAACCGGGACAGGGGGCCAGCCCCAGCATTTT
CASSLGPLTGTGGQPQHF
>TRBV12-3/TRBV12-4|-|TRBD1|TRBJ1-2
TGTGCCAGCAGTTTAAGGTCCCCGGGGACAGGGGTTCGGGGCTACACCTTC
CASSLRSPGTGVRGYTF
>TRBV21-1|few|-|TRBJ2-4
TGTGCCAGCAGCAAAGCGATAAGGGGAAGAGGCATTCAGTACTTC
CASSKAIRGRGIQYF
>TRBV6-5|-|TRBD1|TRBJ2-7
TGTGCCAGCAGTTACTCGACGACAGGGGGCTTCTACGAGCAGTACTTC
CASSYSTTGGFYEQYF
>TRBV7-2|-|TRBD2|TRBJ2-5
TGTGCCAGCAGCCCTGGGACTAGCGGGGGTTCACAAGAGACCCAGTACTTC
CASSPGTSGGSQETQYF
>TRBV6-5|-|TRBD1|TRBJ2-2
TGTGCCAGCAGTTACTCGGGACAGGGGGCGGTCGGGGAGCTGTTTTTT
CASSYSGQGAVGELFF
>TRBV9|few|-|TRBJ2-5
TGTGCCAGCAGCGTAGCGGGCGGATTCTCGGAGACCCAGTACTTC
CASSVAGGFSETQYF
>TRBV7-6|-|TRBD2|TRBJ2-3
TGTGCCAGCAGCACCCCTAGCGGGGGGGCAACCTCAACCTCAGATACGCAGTATTTT
CASSTPSGGATSTSDTQYF